Listed below are T cell receptor beta chains from one sample, sequenced in a study of blood T cell repertoires in COVID-19. Profiling relied on immunoSEQ multiplex PCR, and the TCRdb table lists in-frame clones only, not all of them. The sample has some 400,000 clones; 80% to 90% are singletons. Input material: PBMCs or T cells enriched from blood (not recorded which). The receptors here all came from a man aged 25-40 years who had recovered from COVID-19. Each CDR3 is given with its conserved first and last residue. A D gene is named only where the DNA matches it firmly. Clone size appears in some rows only: once, few, many, or a class for an expanded clone.

once	.	TRBV5-1	TRBJ2-3	TGCGCCAGCAGCACCCCCGCAGCCCCGGGTGCAGATACGCAGTATTTT	CASSTPAAPGADTQYF
.	TRBD2	TRBV5-1	TRBJ2-1	TGCGCCAGCAGCTTTAGCGGGAGTTTCTCCTACAATGAGCAGTTCTTC	CASSFSGSFSYNEQFF
few	.	TRBV10-2	TRBJ2-7	TGCGCCAGCAGGCAGGCCGGATTCTCCTACGAGCAGTACTTC	CASRQAGFSYEQYF
.	.	TRBV27	TRBJ1-2	TGTGCCAGCAGTAGGCAACAGGAAGTGAACTATGGCTACACCTTC	CASSRQQEVNYGYTF
many	TRBD2	TRBV7-6	TRBJ2-3	TGTGCCAGCAGCTTAGGTAGCGGGGCCACAGATACGCAGTATTTT	CASSLGSGATDTQYF
.	.	TRBV28	TRBJ2-7	TGTGCCAGCAGTTTTATCCGGAGCGAGCAGTACTTC	CASSFIRSEQYF
.	.	TRBV27	TRBJ1-1	TGTGCCAGCAGTTTGTACAGGGTCACTGAAGCTTTCTTT	CASSLYRVTEAFF
.	TRBD2	TRBV4-1	TRBJ2-7	TGCGCCAGCAGCCCCCCGATAGGACTAGCGGGTGAGGGCGAGCAGTACTTC	CASSPPIGLAGEGEQYF
.	.	TRBV3-1/TRBV3-2	TRBJ2-1	TGTGCCAGCAGCCACGACCCATTCGGGAGACCCCTCAATGAGCAGTTCTTC	CASSHDPFGRPLNEQFF
.	.	TRBV30	TRBJ1-5	TGTGCCTGGAGTGAGGGCAGGGGTAATCAGCCCCAGCATTTT	CAWSEGRGNQPQHF
.	TRBD1	TRBV5-6	TRBJ1-1	TGTGCCAGCAGCTCAACAGGGGCTTACACTGAAGCTTTCTTT	CASSSTGAYTEAFF
.	.	TRBV19	TRBJ2-6	TGTGCCAGTAGATGGGCCCACTACGAAGCGGCCTCCTCCTCTGGGGCCAACGTCCTGACTTTC	CASRWAHYEAASSSGANVLTF
.	TRBD1	TRBV19	TRBJ2-2	TGTGCCAGTAGTGTAAGGACAGGGGGATTCACCGGGGAGCTGTTTTTT	CASSVRTGGFTGELFF
.	TRBD2	TRBV27	TRBJ2-5	TGTGCCAGCAGTTCCACGCCGGGACTAGCGGGGGAGGAAGAGACCCAGTACTTC	CASSSTPGLAGEEETQYF
.	TRBD2	TRBV5-1	TRBJ2-2	TGCGCCAGCAGCTTGGAAGCGGGAGATGCCGGGGAGCTGTTTTTT	CASSLEAGDAGELFF
once	.	TRBV20-1	TRBJ1-2	TGCAGTGCTGTACCTACGGATGGCTACACCTTC	CSAVPTDGYTF
.	TRBD2	TRBV10-3	TRBJ2-7	TGTGCCATCAAGACCCAGTCGCGGCAGCGGGGGGGAGAGGACGAGCAGTACTTC	CAIKTQSRQRGGEDEQYF
.	TRBD1	TRBV24-1	TRBJ2-7	TGTGCCACCAGTGATGGGCAGGGGGTTAGCGAGCAGTACTTC	CATSDGQGVSEQYF
.	TRBD2	TRBV3-1/TRBV3-2	TRBJ2-1	TGTGCCAGCAGCCAATTGCCTAGCGGGTACAATGAGCAGTTCTTC	CASSQLPSGYNEQFF
.	.	TRBV5-6	TRBJ1-2	TGTGCCAGCAGCTCAGGTGGCTACGGTGGCTACACCTTC	CASSSGGYGGYTF
.	TRBD2	TRBV3-1/TRBV3-2	TRBJ2-5	TGTGCCAGCAGACACAGCGGGAGGCAAGAGACCCAGTACTTC	CASRHSGRQETQYF
.	.	TRBV6-6	TRBJ2-3	TGTGCCAGCAGGATACTAGCAGACACAGATACGCAGTATTTT	CASRILADTDTQYF
once	.	TRBV5-3	TRBJ1-6	TGTGTCAGAAGCTTGGTACGTTCCGACGGGATTAATTCACCCCTCCACTTT	CVRSLVRSDGINSPLHF
.	TRBD1	TRBV7-2	TRBJ2-3	TGTGCCAGCAGCTTCGACAGGGGTAACACAGATACGCAGTATTTT	CASSFDRGNTDTQYF
.	.	TRBV5-1	TRBJ1-2	TGCGCCAGCAGCGCGCGTGAGGACAGCCCCTATGGCTACACCTTC	CASSAREDSPYGYTF
.	.	TRBV7-9	TRBJ2-2	TGTGCCAGCAGCCCAGTGGTCGGAGTGGGTTCCGGGGAGCTGTTTTTT	CASSPVVGVGSGELFF
.	.	TRBV4-1	TRBJ2-7	TGCGCCAGCAGCCCTCGTGACAGTTACTACGAGCAGTACTTC	CASSPRDSYYEQYF
.	TRBD2	TRBV5-1	TRBJ2-7	TGCGCCAGCAGATCCGAAGCGGGACCTGAGCAGTACTTC	CASRSEAGPEQYF
.	.	TRBV5-1	TRBJ1-1	TGCGCCAGCCACATTGGGGAGAATACTGAAGCTTTCTTT	CASHIGENTEAFF
.	.	TRBV12-3/TRBV12-4	TRBJ1-5	TGTGCCAGCAGCTGGGAGCGGGGTCAGCCCCAGCATTTT	CASSWERGQPQHF
.	.	TRBV30	TRBJ2-5	TGTGCCTGGAGTACAGGGGGGGGAGAGACCCAGTACTTC	CAWSTGGGETQYF
.	.	TRBV15	TRBJ1-4	TGTGCCACCAGCAGAACCGGGACAACCGAAAAACTGTTTTTT	CATSRTGTTEKLFF
many	.	TRBV11-3	TRBJ2-5	TGTGCCAGCAGCTTAGGGCAGGGCGCCAAATCAGAGACCCAGTACTTC	CASSLGQGAKSETQYF